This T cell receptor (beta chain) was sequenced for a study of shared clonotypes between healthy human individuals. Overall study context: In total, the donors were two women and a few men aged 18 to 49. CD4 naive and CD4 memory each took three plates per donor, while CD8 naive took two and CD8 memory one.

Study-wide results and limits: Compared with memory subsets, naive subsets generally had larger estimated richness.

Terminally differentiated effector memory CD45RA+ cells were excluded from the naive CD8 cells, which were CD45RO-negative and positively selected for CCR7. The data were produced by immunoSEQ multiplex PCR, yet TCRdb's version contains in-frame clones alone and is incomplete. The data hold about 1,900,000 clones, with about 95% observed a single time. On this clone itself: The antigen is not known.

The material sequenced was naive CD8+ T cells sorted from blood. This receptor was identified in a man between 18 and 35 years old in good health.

The CDR3 coding sequence is TGTGCCAGTAGTATTCGGCAAGCTAATGAAAAACTGTTTTTT. This codes for CASSIRQANEKLFF. The chain carries TRBV19 and TRBJ1-4; the D is unclear. Trimming removed 3 bases from V and 3 bases from J, with 8 bases in between. The CDR3 totals 14 residues. The V gene's germline CDR1 is LNHDA and CDR2 SQIVND (reference sequence).